A single sample is the source of the 14 T cell receptor beta chains below, sequenced in a study of human T cells and chemical hapten exposure. The time point is: pre-sensitization, week 0. Treatment denoted: therapeutic diphenylcyclopropenone sensitization with weekly scalp DPC. Total RNA was extracted from unfractionated whole blood. TCRdb reanalysed the RACE reads using MiXCR and keeps one entry per CDR3 protein. The data contain roughly 50,000 distinct CDR3 sequences, 9.5% to 10% of them singletons. The sample here was whole blood, taken in connection with sensitization to the hapten diphenylcyclopropenone (DPC). These receptors were collected from a woman aged 25 to 39 with alopecia areata. Some clones in this sample may be carry-over from other donors' samples.

This clonotype was seen many times. The chain is built from TRBV12-3 or TRBV12-4 and TRBJ2-7; the D is unclear. The ends were cut back, 8 bases at V and 0 bases at J, with 5 bases in the middle. CDR3 length equals 11 residues. The CDR3 here is CASASSYEQYF. DNA of the CDR3: TGTGCCAGCGCGAGCTCCTACGAGCAGTACTTC.

This clonotype is medium-sized in the sample. The V call is TRBV6-5, the J call TRBJ1-5, with D unclear. The CDR3 is 18 amino acids. Germline V gives CDR1 MNHEY, CDR2 SVGAGI. Trimming took 2 bases from V and 1 from J, leaving 18 bases between them. CDR3 sequence reads: CASSYTGHPIRSNQPQHF. The CDR3 DNA follows: TGTGCCAGCAGTTACACCGGGCATCCCATAAGGAGCAATCAGCCCCAGCATTTT.

This clonotype was counted a few times. The chain combines TRBV5-6 with TRBJ1-2, with D hard to call. CDR1 and CDR2 from the germline V gene are SGHDT and YYEEEE. The CDR3 is 14 residues long. Between the trimmed V and J ends, which lost 2 bases and 0 bases, there was a span of 8 bases. The CDR3 sequence is CASSFFVPNYGYTF. The CDR3 DNA reads as TGTGCCAGCAGCTTTTTCGTTCCTAACTATGGCTACACCTTC.

The gene calls are TRBV7-2 and TRBJ2-3, with D uncertain. CDR1 is SGHTA and CDR2 is FQGNSA in the germline V gene. The V and J ends lost 10 bases and 2 bases respectively, with 13 bases between them. There are 13 residues in the CDR3. This CDR3 reads CATAPANTDTQYF. The CDR3 DNA follows: TGTGCCACCGCTCCAGCGAACACAGATACGCAGTATTTT.

There are a few counts of this clonotype. This chain joins TRBV7-3 and TRBJ2-2; no firm D call. In germline, CDR1 is SGHTA, CDR2 FQGTGA. The V end lost 5 bases, the J end lost 6 bases, and 10 bases lay between the germline ends. CDR3 length: 13 amino acids. The chain's CDR3 is CASSLEFPGELFF. The CDR3 nucleotides read TGTGCCAGCAGCCTAGAATTCCCCGGGGAGCTGTTTTTT.

On this clonotype: Possible read error: a much larger clone is one base away. V is TRBV20-1 and J is TRBJ2-4; D is perhaps TRBD2 (8 bases). Trimming cost V 3 bases and J 0 bases, with 18 bases left between them. This CDR3 region has 17 residues. Germline V CDR1 and CDR2: DFQATT, SNEGSKA (reference sequence). The CDR3 sequence is CSASPGGGGRAKNIQYF. The CDR3 DNA reads as TGCAGTGCTAGCCCGGGAGGGGGCGGGAGAGCCAAAAACATTCAGTACTTC.

The genes are TRBV6-5 and TRBJ1-1; D is uncertain. Germline V gives CDR1 MNHEY, CDR2 SVGAGI. Trimming took 0 bases from V and 1 from J, leaving 6 bases between them. CDR3 length: 14 residues. CDR3 nucleotide sequence: TGTGCCAGCAGTTACTCTCAGTGGAACACTGAAGCTTTCTTT. It specifies CASSYSQWNTEAFF.

In the case of this clonotype: Possible read error: a much larger clone is one base away. This sequence joins TRBV14 and TRBJ1-1, with 9 nucleotides matching TRBD1. CDR1 is SGHDN, CDR2 FVKESK, per germline. CDR3 size: 16 residues. Germline trimming cut 3 bases from V and 3 bases from J; bases unmatched to any gene: 8. Here the CDR3 DNA reads TGTGCCAGCAGCCATTTACAGGGGGCAAGGGACACTGAAGCTTTCTTT. Translation gives CASSHLQGARDTEAFF.

This clonotype has just a few counts. This chain links TRBV6-2 or TRBV6-3 with TRBJ1-6; the D is unclear. The V and J ends lost 8 bases and 9 bases respectively, with 14 bases between them. The germline CDR1 and CDR2 sequences are MNHEY and SVGEGT. There are 13 residues in the CDR3. CDR3 protein: CASCQRIGSPLHF. The CDR3 DNA is TGTGCCAGCTGCCAAAGGATTGGTTCACCCCTCCACTTT.

A few counts support this clonotype. V and J are TRBV19 and TRBJ2-2, with D maybe TRBD1 (6 bases). Germline CDR1 reads LNHDA; CDR2 reads SQIVND (reference sequence). The CDR3 extends over 15 amino acids. The V gene lost 6 bases and the J gene lost 0 bases, with 11 bases spanning the gap. The CDR3 loop reads CASRTTGSNTGELFF. The CDR3 DNA reads as TGTGCCAGTAGGACTACAGGGTCGAACACCGGGGAGCTGTTTTTT.

This rearrangement joins TRBV19 to TRBJ2-2; TRBD2 aligns across 10 bases. The trim removed 5 bases at V and 5 bases at J, leaving 8 bases unmatched. The CDR3 covers 16 residues. The germline gives CDR1 LNHDA, CDR2 SQIVND (reference sequence). The CDR3 protein is CASSFKAGGRTGELFF. DNA for the CDR3: TGTGCCAGTAGTTTTAAAGCGGGGGGGCGTACCGGGGAGCTGTTTTTT. The full variable domain, completed using reference TRBV19 and TRBJ2-2, is DGGITQSPKYLFRKEGQNVTLSCEQNLNHDAMYWYRQDPGQGLRLIYYSQIVNDFQKGDIAEGYSVSREKKESFPLTVTSAQKNPTAFYLCASSFKAGGRTGELFFGEGSRLTVL.

The chain couples TRBV12-3 or TRBV12-4 to TRBJ2-5, with unresolved D. Trimming left V 2 bases short and J 1 base short, with 11 bases between. The CDR3 extends over 15 amino acids. The CDR3 sequence: CASSLKAHPQETQYF. The CDR3, as DNA: TGTGCCAGCAGTTTAAAGGCACATCCCCAAGAGACCCAGTACTTC.

This clonotype was seen at least ten times. V usage is TRBV11-2 and J usage is TRBJ1-5, with D uncertain. The CDR3 sequence is 14 residues long. V lost 0 bases and J 7 bases, leaving 10 bases between the germline ends. Per the germline V gene, CDR1 is SGHAT and CDR2 is FQNNGV. The CDR3 sequence: CASSLEVGSQPQHF. CDR3 DNA: TGTGCCAGCAGCTTAGAGGTGGGGAGCCAGCCCCAGCATTTT.

The sample holds many counts of this clonotype. V is TRBV12-3 or TRBV12-4 and J is TRBJ2-3, with TRBD1 matching 7 bases. With V trimmed by 5 bases and J by 3 bases, 8 bases remained unmatched. There are 15 residues in the CDR3. The CDR3 here is CASSKRQGVTDTQYF. The CDR3 nucleotides read TGTGCCAGCAGTAAACGACAGGGAGTAACAGATACGCAGTATTTT.